This TCR beta chain was recovered during a study of T cell changes during pregnancy in multiple sclerosis. This clone was picked up a small number of times. Clones were read by immunoSEQ multiplex PCR, and TCRdb kept only the in-frame ones, dropping some. The table records 43,000 or so clones, 90% to 95% of them present only once. The ends lost 11 bases at V and 3 bases at J; junction bases unmatched: 6. Germline-derived CDR1 and CDR2 are SNHLY and FYNNEI. This CDR3 is 12 amino acids long. This specimen consisted of peripheral blood, obtained in the third trimester of pregnancy. The receptor was derived from a female donor with multiple sclerosis, enrolled in a pregnancy study. This rearrangement joins TRBV2 to TRBJ2-7, with 8 bases fitting TRBD2. The CDR3 coding sequence is TGTGCCGTATACGGGGGGGTCTACGAGCAGTACTTC. It encodes CAVYGGVYEQYF.